This T cell receptor (beta chain) stems from a study of OX40 agonist ivuxolimab in advanced cancers. Across the study: Hepatocellular carcinoma, melanoma, renal cell or head and neck cancer affected the dose-escalation patients. Regarding the study as a whole: CD8+ T cells showed, on average, more clonal expansion than CD4+ cells.

Notes on this clone: As yet, its antigen is unknown.

The V end was cut by 8 bases, the J end by 6 bases, with 13 bases between. Germline CDR1 is MNHNS and CDR2 is SASEGT. This CDR3 has 12 amino acids. Assay used: immunoSEQ multiplex PCR; TCRdb lists only in-frame clones, some missing. The table has about 39,000 clones, 75% to 85% seen once. Collection of blood occurred at baseline, at cycle 4 day 1, and at cycle 7 day 1. The specimen comprised CD4+ or CD8+ T cells sorted from blood, sampled in a trial of the OX40 agonist ivuxolimab. This TCR came from an adult with an advanced solid tumor such as melanoma, head and neck, liver or kidney cancer. The J gene is TRBJ1-1, the V gene TRBV6-1, with D maybe TRBD1 (6 bases). The CDR3 DNA reads TGTGCCAGCGGGGGCAGGGAGTCTGAAGCTTTCTTT. It encodes CASGGRESEAFF.